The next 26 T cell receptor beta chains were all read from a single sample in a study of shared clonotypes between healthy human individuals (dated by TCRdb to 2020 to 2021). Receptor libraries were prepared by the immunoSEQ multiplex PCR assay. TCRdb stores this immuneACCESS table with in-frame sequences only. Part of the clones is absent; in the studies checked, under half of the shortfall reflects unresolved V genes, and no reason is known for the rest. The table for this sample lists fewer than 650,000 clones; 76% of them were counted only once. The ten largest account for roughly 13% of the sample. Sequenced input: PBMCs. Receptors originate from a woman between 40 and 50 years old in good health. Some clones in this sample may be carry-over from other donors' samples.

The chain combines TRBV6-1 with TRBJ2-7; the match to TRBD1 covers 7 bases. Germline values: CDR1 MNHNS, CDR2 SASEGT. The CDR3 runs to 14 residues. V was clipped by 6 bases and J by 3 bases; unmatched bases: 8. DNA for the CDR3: TGTGCCAGCAGCAAAGGGGGCAGACACTACGAGCAGTACTTC. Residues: CASSKGGRHYEQYF.

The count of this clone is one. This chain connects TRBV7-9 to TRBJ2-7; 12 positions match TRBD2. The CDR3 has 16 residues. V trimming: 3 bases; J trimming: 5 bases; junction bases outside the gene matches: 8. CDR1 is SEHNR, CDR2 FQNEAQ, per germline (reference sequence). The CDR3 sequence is CASSFPTSGSYNEQYF. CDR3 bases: TGTGCCAGCAGCTTTCCGACTAGCGGGAGTTATAACGAGCAGTACTTC.

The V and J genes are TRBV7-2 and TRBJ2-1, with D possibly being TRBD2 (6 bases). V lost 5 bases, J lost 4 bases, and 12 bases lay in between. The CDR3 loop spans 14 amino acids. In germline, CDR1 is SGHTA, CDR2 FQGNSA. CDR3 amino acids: CASSPGLHYNEQFF. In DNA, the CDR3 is TGTGCCAGCAGCCCGGGACTCCATTACAATGAGCAGTTCTTC.

CDR3 DNA: TGTGCCAGCAGCTTAAGATACAATGAGCAGTTCTTC. This codes for CASSLRYNEQFF. J is TRBJ2-1 and V is TRBV7-2; D gene unclear. The germline V gene has CDR1 SGHTA and CDR2 FQGNSA. Trimming took 2 bases from V and 4 from J, leaving 3 bases between them. CDR3 length: 12 residues.

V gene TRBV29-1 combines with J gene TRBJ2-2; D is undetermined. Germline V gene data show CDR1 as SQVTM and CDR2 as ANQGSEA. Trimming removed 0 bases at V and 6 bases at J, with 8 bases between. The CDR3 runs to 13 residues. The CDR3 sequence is CSVEELVSGELFF. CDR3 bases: TGCAGCGTTGAAGAACTCGTCTCCGGGGAGCTGTTTTTT.

This CDR3 is CASSPQPGQHSGNTIYF. CDR3 nucleotides: TGTGCCAGCAGCCCACAACCGGGACAGCACTCTGGAAACACCATATATTTT. The chain couples TRBV7-6 to TRBJ1-3, with 7 bases aligning to TRBD1. The junction had 10 bases not matched to a gene; V was cut back by 5 bases and J by 0 bases. Germline CDR1 reads SGHVS; CDR2 reads FNYEAQ. The CDR3 totals 17 residues.

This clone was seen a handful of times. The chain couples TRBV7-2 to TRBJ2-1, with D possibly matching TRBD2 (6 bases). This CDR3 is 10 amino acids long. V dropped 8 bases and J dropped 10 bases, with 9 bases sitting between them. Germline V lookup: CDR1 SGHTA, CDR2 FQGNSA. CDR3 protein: CASGGREQFF. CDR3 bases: TGTGCCAGCGGGGGGAGGGAGCAGTTCTTC.

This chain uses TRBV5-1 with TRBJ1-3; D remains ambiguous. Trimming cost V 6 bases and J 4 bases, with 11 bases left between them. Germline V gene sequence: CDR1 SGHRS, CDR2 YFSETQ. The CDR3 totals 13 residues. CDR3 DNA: TGCGCCAGCACCGTAGGGCAAGGAAACACCATATATTTT. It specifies CASTVGQGNTIYF.

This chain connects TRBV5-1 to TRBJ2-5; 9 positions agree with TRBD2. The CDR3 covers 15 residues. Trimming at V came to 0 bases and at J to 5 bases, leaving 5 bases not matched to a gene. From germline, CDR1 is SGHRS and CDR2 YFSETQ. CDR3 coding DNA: TGCGCCAGCAGCTTGGTAGCGGGAGAAAGTGAGACCCAGTACTTC. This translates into CASSLVAGESETQYF.

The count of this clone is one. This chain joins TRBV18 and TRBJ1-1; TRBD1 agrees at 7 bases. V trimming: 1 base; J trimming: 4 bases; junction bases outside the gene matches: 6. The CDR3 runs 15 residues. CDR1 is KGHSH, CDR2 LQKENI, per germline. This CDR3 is CASSPRTGEGTEAFF. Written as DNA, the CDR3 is TGTGCCAGCTCACCACGTACAGGGGAGGGCACTGAAGCTTTCTTT.

This chain's CDR3 is CASSQDPGGGEKLFF. CDR3 bases: TGTGCCAGCAGCCAAGACCCGGGGGGAGGTGAAAAACTGTTTTTT. The chain carries TRBV4-2 and TRBJ1-4, with a weak D call TRBD1 (5 bases). Germline CDR1 reads LGHNA; CDR2 reads YNFKEQ. The ends were cut back, 0 bases at V and 7 bases at J, with 12 bases in the middle. CDR3 length: 15 amino acids.

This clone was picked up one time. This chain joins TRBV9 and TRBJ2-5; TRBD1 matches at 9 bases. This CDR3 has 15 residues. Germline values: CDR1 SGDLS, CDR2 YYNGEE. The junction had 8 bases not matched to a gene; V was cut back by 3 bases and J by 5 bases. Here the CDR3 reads CASSARDRAEETQYF. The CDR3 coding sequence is TGTGCCAGCAGCGCCCGGGACAGGGCTGAGGAGACCCAGTACTTC.

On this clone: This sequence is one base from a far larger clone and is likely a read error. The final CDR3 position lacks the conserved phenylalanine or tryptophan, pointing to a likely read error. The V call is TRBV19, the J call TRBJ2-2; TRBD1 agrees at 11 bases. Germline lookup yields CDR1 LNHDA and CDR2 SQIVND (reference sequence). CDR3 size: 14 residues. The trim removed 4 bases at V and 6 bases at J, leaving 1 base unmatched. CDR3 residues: CASSTGQGAGELFL. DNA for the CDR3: TGTGCCAGTAGTACGGGACAGGGGGCCGGGGAGCTGTTTCTT.

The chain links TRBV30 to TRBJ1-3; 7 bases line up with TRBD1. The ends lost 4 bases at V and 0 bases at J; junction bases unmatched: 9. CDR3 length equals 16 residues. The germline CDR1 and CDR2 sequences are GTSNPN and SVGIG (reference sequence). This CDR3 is CAWMSLGQSSGNTIYF. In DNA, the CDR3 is TGTGCCTGGATGTCGTTGGGACAGAGCTCTGGAAACACCATATATTTT.

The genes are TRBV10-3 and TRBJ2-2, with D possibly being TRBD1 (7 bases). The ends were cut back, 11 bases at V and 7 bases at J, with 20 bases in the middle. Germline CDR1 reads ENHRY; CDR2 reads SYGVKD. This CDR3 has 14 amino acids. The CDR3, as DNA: TGTGCCTCCCACCAGGGGGGCAGAGGCGGGGAGCTGTTTTTT. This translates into CASHQGGRGGELFF.

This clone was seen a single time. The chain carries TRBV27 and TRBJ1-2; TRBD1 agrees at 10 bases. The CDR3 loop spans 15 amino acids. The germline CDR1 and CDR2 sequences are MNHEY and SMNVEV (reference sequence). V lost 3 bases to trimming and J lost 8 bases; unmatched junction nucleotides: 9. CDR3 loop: CASSFTDRGLRGYTF. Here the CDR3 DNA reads TGTGCCAGCAGTTTCACAGACAGGGGGCTGAGAGGCTACACCTTC.

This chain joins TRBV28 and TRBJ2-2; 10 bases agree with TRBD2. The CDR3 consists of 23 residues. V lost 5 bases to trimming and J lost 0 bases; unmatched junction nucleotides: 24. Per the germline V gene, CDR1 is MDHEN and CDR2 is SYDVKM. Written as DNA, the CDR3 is TGTGCCAGCAGTACCCTGACACCCTCGCCGGCTAGCGGGGGATATGCGAACACCGGGGAGCTGTTTTTT. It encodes CASSTLTPSPASGGYANTGELFF.

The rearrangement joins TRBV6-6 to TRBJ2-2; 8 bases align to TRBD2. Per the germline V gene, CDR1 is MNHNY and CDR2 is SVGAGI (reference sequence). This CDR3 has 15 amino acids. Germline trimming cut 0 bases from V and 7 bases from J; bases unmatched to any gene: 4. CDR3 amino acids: CASSYSAGGFGELFF. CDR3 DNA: TGTGCCAGCAGTTACTCGGCGGGAGGTTTCGGGGAGCTGTTTTTT.

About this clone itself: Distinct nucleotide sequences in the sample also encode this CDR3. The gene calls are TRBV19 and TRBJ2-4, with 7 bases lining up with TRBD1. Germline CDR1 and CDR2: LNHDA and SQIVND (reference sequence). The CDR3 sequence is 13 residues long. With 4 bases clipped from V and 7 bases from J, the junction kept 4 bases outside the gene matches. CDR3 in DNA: TGTGCCAGTAGTAAAGGGGGCTGGAACATTCAGTACTTC. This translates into CASSKGGWNIQYF.

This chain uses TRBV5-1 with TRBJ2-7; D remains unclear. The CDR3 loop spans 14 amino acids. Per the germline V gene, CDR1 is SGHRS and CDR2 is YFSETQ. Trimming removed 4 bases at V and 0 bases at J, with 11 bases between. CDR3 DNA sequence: TGCGCCAGCAGCACGGACGCCTTCTCCTACGAGCAGTACTTC. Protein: CASSTDAFSYEQYF.

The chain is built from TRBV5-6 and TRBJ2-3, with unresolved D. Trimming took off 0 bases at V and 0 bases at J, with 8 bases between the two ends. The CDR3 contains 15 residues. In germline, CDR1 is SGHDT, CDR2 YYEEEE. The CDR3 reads CASSLALGSTDTQYF. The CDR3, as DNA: TGTGCCAGCAGCTTGGCTCTAGGTAGCACAGATACGCAGTATTTT.

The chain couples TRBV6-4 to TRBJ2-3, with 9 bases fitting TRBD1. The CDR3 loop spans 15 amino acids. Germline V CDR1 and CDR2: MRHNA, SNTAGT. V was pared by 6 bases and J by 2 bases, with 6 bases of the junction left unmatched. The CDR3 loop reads CASSQGQGNTDTQYF. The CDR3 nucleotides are TGTGCCAGCAGCCAGGGACAGGGAAACACAGATACGCAGTATTTT.

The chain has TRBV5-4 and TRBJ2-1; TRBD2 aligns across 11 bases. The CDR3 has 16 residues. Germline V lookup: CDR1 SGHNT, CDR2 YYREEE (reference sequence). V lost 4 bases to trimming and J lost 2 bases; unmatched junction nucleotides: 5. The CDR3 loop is CASSRTSGSTYNEQFF. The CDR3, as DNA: TGTGCCAGCAGCAGAACTAGCGGGAGTACCTACAATGAGCAGTTCTTC.

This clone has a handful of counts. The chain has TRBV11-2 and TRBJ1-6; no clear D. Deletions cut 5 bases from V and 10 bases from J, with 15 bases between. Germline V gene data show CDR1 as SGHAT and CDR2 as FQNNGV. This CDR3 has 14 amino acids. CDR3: CASSPSRRASPLHF. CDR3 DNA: TGTGCCAGCAGCCCCTCAAGAAGGGCGTCACCCCTCCACTTT.

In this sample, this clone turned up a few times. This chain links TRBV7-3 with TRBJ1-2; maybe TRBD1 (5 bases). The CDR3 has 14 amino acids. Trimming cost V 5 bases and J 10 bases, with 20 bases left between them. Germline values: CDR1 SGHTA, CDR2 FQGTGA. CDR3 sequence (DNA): TGTGCCAGCAGCCCCTCGCCCGGGACGGGGGACTACACCTTC. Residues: CASSPSPGTGDYTF. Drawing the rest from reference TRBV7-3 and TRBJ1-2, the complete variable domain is GAGVSQTPSNKVTEKGKYVELRCDPISGHTALYWYRQSLGQGPEFLIYFQGTGAADDSGLPNDRFFAVRPEGSVSTLKIQRTERGDSAVYLCASSPSPGTGDYTFGSGTRLTVV.

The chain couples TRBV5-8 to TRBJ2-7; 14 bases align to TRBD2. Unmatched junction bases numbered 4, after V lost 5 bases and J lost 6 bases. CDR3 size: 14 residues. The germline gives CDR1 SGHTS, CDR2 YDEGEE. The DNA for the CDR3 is TGTGCCAGCAGTATGACTAGCGGGAGGGTCGAGCAGTACTTC. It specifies CASSMTSGRVEQYF.